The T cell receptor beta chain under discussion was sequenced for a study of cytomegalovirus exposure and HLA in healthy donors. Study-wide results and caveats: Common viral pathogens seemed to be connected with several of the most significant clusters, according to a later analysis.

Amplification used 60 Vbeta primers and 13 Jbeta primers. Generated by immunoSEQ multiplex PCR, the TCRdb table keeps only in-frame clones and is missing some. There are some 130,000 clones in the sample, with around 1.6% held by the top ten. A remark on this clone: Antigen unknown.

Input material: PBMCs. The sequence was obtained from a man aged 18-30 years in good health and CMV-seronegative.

The CDR3 sequence: CASTLILAGGDFLNEQFF. The CDR3 region has the DNA TGTGCCAGCACTCTGATACTAGCGGGAGGAGACTTCCTCAATGAGCAGTTCTTC. V gene TRBV5-6 combines with J gene TRBJ2-1; 12 nucleotides align to TRBD2. With V trimmed by 6 bases and J by 6 bases, 16 bases remained unmatched. This CDR3 spans 18 amino acids. From germline, CDR1 is SGHDT and CDR2 YYEEEE.